This TCR beta chain was sequenced for a study of blood T cell repertoires in COVID-19. Sequencing was performed with immunoSEQ multiplex PCR; in TCRdb, only in-frame clones are kept and a portion is missing. Found here are 70,000 to 95,000 clones, roughly 86% of them singletons; the top ten hold 5.5% to 7.5%. J gave up 6 bases and V 0 bases, and 9 bases lay outside the gene matches. The CDR3 contains 17 residues. Germline CDR1 is LGHDT and CDR2 is YNNKEL (reference sequence). J is TRBJ2-3 and V is TRBV3-1 (or the pseudogene TRBV3-2); 10 nucleotides align to TRBD2. The sequence was collected from a man aged 70-80 years with acute or convalescent COVID-19. Sequenced sample: peripheral blood. CDR3: CASSQDFSSGGDDTQYF. The DNA of the CDR3 is TGTGCCAGCAGCCAAGACTTCTCTAGCGGGGGAGATGATACGCAGTATTTT.